This paragraph covers one T cell receptor beta chain sequence. These data are taken from a study of patients and donors after allogeneic stem cell transplantation. TCRdb reanalysed the RT-PCR reads using MiXCR and keeps one entry per CDR3 protein. This table holds about a million distinct CDR3 sequences, approximately 18% found once. The length of the CDR3 is 13 residues. Trimming removed 0 bases at V and 8 bases at J, with 10 bases between. The V gene's germline CDR1 is MNHEY and CDR2 SVGAGI. The chain is built from TRBV6-5 and TRBJ1-1; D is unclear. The sample comprised blood, either unsorted or a sorted T cell fraction (not recorded which). This clonotype was obtained from a human donor who was either an allogeneic HSCT recipient or a stem cell or donor lymphocyte infusion donor (not recorded which). It is not recorded whose cells these are; they may come from a transplant donor. CDR3 in amino acids: CASSYSIGREAFF. The CDR3 bases are TGTGCCAGCAGTTACTCGATCGGGCGGGAAGCTTTCTTT.